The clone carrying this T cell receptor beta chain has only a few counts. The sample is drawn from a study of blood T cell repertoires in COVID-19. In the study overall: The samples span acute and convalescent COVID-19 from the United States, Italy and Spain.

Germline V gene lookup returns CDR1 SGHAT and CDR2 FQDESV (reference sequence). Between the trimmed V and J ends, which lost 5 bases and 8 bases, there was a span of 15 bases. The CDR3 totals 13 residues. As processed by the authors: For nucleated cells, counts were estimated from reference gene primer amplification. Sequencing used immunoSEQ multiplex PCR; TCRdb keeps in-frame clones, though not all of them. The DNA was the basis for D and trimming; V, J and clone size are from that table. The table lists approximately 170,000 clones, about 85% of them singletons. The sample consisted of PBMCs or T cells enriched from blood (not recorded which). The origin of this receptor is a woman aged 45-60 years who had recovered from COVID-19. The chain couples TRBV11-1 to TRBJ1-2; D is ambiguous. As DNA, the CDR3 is TGTGCCAGCAGCCCGCTTCGGGGAGGAGGCTACACCTTC. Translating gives CASSPLRGGGYTF.